This TCR beta chain was identified in a study of post-analysis software for immune sequencing data. On the study more broadly: As for disease course, relapsing-remitting, secondary progressive and progressive-relapsing multiple sclerosis were all included. Whole-study results and caveats: Diversity measured as normalized Chao1 was significantly lower in multiple sclerosis patients than in controls. Higher frequency in patients than in controls was seen for about five TRBV segments, with TRBV5-6, TRBV5-1 and TRBV20-1 among them. F measure clustering grouped samples strongly by preparation batch.

Points on this clonotype: What it binds is not known.

Germline V gene data show CDR1 as MNHEY and CDR2 as SVGEGT. Trimming took off 0 bases at V and 7 bases at J, with 10 bases between the two ends. The CDR3 has 14 amino acids. Unique molecular identifiers featured in each of the TCR beta cDNA libraries. TCRdb recomputed calls from the PCR reads with MiXCR, one row per CDR3 protein. The sample has around 710,000 distinct CDR3 sequences, just over 45% seen once. The V and J genes are TRBV6-2 or TRBV6-3 and TRBJ2-1; D remains unclear. Sequencing was carried out using blood. The clonotype comes from a girl under 18 with multiple sclerosis. The chain's CDR3 is CASSYSRLGNEQFF. For the CDR3, the DNA is TGTGCCAGCAGTTACTCGCGCCTAGGGAATGAGCAGTTCTTC.